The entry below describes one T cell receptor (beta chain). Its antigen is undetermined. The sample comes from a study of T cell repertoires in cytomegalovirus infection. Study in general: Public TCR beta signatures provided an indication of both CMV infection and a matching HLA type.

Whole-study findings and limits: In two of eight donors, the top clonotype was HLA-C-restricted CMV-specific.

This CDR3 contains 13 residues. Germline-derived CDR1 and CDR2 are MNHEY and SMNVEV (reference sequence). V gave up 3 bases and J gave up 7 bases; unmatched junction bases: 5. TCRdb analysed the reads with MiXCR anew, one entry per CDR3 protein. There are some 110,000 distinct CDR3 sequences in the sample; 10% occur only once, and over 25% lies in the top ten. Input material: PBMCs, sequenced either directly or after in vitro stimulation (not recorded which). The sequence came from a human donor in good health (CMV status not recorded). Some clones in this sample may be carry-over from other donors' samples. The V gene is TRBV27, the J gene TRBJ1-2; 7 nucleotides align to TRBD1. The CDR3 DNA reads TGTGCCAGCAGTTTGTCCGGGACAGTTGGCTACACCTTC. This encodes CASSLSGTVGYTF.